One T cell receptor (beta chain) is described in this entry. It has no known antigen specificity. No qualities accompany the bases; no much larger clone lies one base away. There are 13 amino acids in the CDR3, from cysteine to phenylalanine inclusive. Here the CDR3 DNA is all that survives: 39 bases in frame from base 1. Trimming costs V 4 bases and J 4 bases, and their ends lie 12 bases apart. The germline V gene provides CDR1 SQVTM and CDR2 ANQGSEA. The donors were healthy, HIV-negative adults with no recently reported acute infections or vaccinations. Every donor was a Caucasian adult living in Nashville, Tennessee, USA. CD4+ T cells were enriched by magnetic negative selection, after which naive cells were positively selected on CD45RA and the negative fraction was taken as the memory subset. Blood was collected by leukapheresis, and PBMCs were isolated by Ficoll-Histopaque density gradient centrifugation and then cryopreserved in liquid nitrogen vapor phase. Purity and quantity of every magnetically sorted T cell population were checked by analytical flow cytometry. Each sorted fraction had its genomic DNA isolated and then quantified by UV absorbance on a Nanodrop 2000c.

This sample was included in a study of shared clonotypes between healthy human individuals (dated by TCRdb to about 2020). Regarding the study in general: The cohort included a few men and a couple of women between 18 and 49 years of age. For each donor, CD4 naive and CD4 memory were each run on three plates, CD8 naive on two plates, and CD8 memory on one plate. Each donor's leukapheresis produced roughly between about 0.85 and 10 billion PBMCs. To increase sequencing depth and limit assay-specific biases, different laboratories used diverse techniques to prepare libraries and sequence TCR repertoires. To estimate repertoire size and how much clonotype sharing occurs between individuals, the study deeply sequenced the blood TCR repertoires of roughly 5 healthy adults.

Using the deep immunoSEQ assay, multiplex PCR amplified TCR CDR3 regions from genomic DNA. For each cell subset, the extracted genomic DNA was distributed evenly across all wells of several immunoSEQ 96-well plates, and each plate served as one replicate. For sorted subsets, each replicate PCR was loaded with 200 ng genomic DNA, equivalent to 25,000 to 35,000 T cell genomes. Purified libraries were measured with a Qubit 3.0 fluorometer, size-checked on a Bioanalyzer 2100, and measured again with the KAPA Library Quantification kit. A separate single-read 150-cycle Illumina NextSeq 550 flow cell was used to sequence each immunoSEQ 96-well plate. In the source study's methods: The immunoSEQ output contained only junctional sequences without quality scores, so filtering could not match that applied to full-length reads. To assign V/J genes and CDR3, sequences were annotated using PyIR, a Python wrapper for IgBLAST v1.9, with IMGT germline references. Reads were filtered out if the reads had weak V/J assignments (E-value above 1e-6), no CDR3, stop codons, out-of-frame junctions, or ambiguous translated residues. A V3J clonotype was defined by an identical inferred V gene, J gene, and CDR3 amino acid sequence. To compute the percentage overlap between repertoires, the number of shared unique clonotypes was divided by the size of the smaller repertoire. Repertoire richness was assessed with RTK rarefaction, the Chao1 estimator, and Recon v2.1 estimates of unobserved clonotypes. Generation probabilities were computed with OLGA for all TCRbeta clonotypes obtained by the gDNA method from four donors. Here the immuneACCESS table is served through TCRdb, limited to in-frame sequences with V and J called. Missing clones are a known gap in these copies; in checked studies unresolved V genes cover under half, and the rest lacks a known reason. Clone size and the V and J calls come from that table; the DNA yielded D and trimming. This sample has about 680,000 clones in its table, and more than 70% of those were observed once. The leading ten clones occupy around 1.8% of the sample.

General study outcomes and caveats: Pairwise subsampling led to the expectation that sequencing depth would affect the degree of clonotype sharing among donors. Sharing across a few donors was observed for roughly 5% of naive CD4, over 3% of naive CD8, over 2% of memory CD4, and about 0.4% of memory CD8 clonotypes. Only blood was sampled, and tissue TCR repertoires likely differ from those in blood. Higher generation probabilities were observed for clonotypes shared by all four sorted-subset donors than for non-shared clonotypes. Rarefaction of sorted-subset datasets indicated incomplete sequencing despite the large sequencing depth. The small number of donors limited the genetic and exposure-history diversity represented. Naive subsets generally had larger estimated clonotype richness than memory subsets did.

Sequenced material: memory CD4+ T cells sorted from blood. Read against the paper, the sample's cell subset or site label means: CD45RA-negative fraction. The sequence joins TRBV29-1 to TRBJ2-3; TRBD2 is perhaps the D gene, given 5 matching bases. The sequence was obtained from a woman aged 30 to 39 in good health. Here the CDR3 is given as CSVGGWVPDTQYF. The nucleotide sequence is given as TGCAGCGTTGGCGGGTGGGTCCCAGATACGCAGTATTTT.